This T cell receptor (beta chain) emerged from a study of blood T cell repertoires in COVID-19. Comments on this clone: Other DNA sequences of this sample code for an identical CDR3.

V dropped 2 bases and J dropped 1 base, with 8 bases sitting between them. The CDR3 contains 14 residues. Germline CDR1 and CDR2: KGHSH and LQKENI. Sequenced by immunoSEQ multiplex PCR; TCRdb stores in-frame clones only, minus some. The top ten clones hold approximately 4.3% of a sample with roughly 110,000 clones, around 80% of them seen once. The sequence was collected from a man between 65 and 85 years old with acute or convalescent COVID-19. This chain uses TRBV18 with TRBJ1-1, with D possibly being TRBD1 (5 bases). The specimen was peripheral blood. The CDR3 DNA is TGTGCCAGCTCACCAGGGCAGGGGAACACTGAAGCTTTCTTT. Encoded protein: CASSPGQGNTEAFF.